This record concerns one T cell receptor beta chain sequence. In the source study's methods: Reference gene primer amplification yielded estimated nucleated cell counts. Profiled with immunoSEQ multiplex PCR; TCRdb holds only in-frame clones, not every one. That table gives V, J and clone size, and the DNA gave D and trimming. The sample contains fewer than 200,000 clones, roughly 85% of which appear only once. Participant-given clinical history determined each cohort assignment. The sample comes from a study of blood T cell repertoires in COVID-19. Across the study: Some COVID-19 samples were acute and others convalescent; all came from the United States, Italy and Spain. The analysed material was cDNA or gDNA that came from T cells, B-cell-depleted T cells, or PBMCs.

The sample taken for sequencing was PBMCs or T cells enriched from blood (not recorded which). This clonotype was sampled from a woman aged 70-85 years in a cohort exposed to, infected with or recovered from COVID-19 (not recorded which).

The CDR3 DNA reads TGTGCCAGCAGGGGGGGGAGTGACTCTGAAGCTTTCTTT. Translating it yields CASRGGSDSEAFF. The J gene is TRBJ1-1, the V gene TRBV28; TRBD1 is a possible D gene (5 bases). The CDR3 has 13 amino acids. Germline-derived CDR1 and CDR2 are MDHEN and SYDVKM. Trimming pared 6 bases from V and 6 bases from J, leaving 14 bases between.